This TCR beta chain was recorded in a study of response to subunit inactivated influenza vaccine. A single record per CDR3 protein comes from TCRdb applying MiXCR to the RT-PCR reads. The data contain about 310,000 distinct CDR3 sequences, around 20% of them singletons. Germline lookup yields CDR1 LGHDT and CDR2 YNNKEL (reference sequence). This CDR3 spans 14 amino acids. Trimming removed 4 bases at V and 6 bases at J, with 15 bases between. This clonotype was counted only a few times. The specimen comprised PBMCs from blood, sampled less than 22 months after vaccination. The rearrangement joins TRBV3-1 to TRBJ1-1, with D tentatively TRBD1 (6 bases). This sequence originates from a man between 50 and 75 years old who received an inactivated influenza vaccine. DNA of the CDR3: TGTGCCAGCAGCCGAAGTGGGGGGCGGGCTGAAGCTTTCTTT. Protein sequence: CASSRSGGRAEAFF. Based on the CDR3 plus reference TRBV3-1 and TRBJ1-1, the full variable domain is DTAVSQTPKYLVTQMGNDKSIKCEQNLGHDTMYWYKQDSKKFLKIMFSYNNKELIINETVPNRFSPKSPDKAHLNLHINSLELGDSAVYFCASSRSGGRAEAFFGQGTRLTVV.